These 26 T cell receptor beta chains originate from one sample sequenced in a study of T cell responses to AZD1222 COVID-19 vaccine. Only in-frame clones appear in the TCRdb table, and some are missing; sequencing was by immunoSEQ multiplex PCR. The table includes 140,000 or so clones, 85% to 95% detected once. Sequencing was performed on peripheral blood, taken after recovery from COVID-19. These receptors originate from an adult who had recovered from COVID-19.

The chain uses TRBV4-1 and TRBJ2-7, with D uncertain. The germline V gene has CDR1 MGHRA and CDR2 YSYEKL. This CDR3 has 15 residues. V lost 4 bases, J lost 0 bases, and 13 bases lay in between. In nucleotides, the CDR3 is TGCGCCAGCAGCCGAAATCGATTAATCTCCTACGAGCAGTACTTC. Translation gives CASSRNRLISYEQYF.

The genes are TRBV4-1 and TRBJ2-5; 11 positions agree with TRBD2. With 0 bases clipped from V and 2 bases from J, the junction kept 5 bases outside the gene matches. CDR3 length: 17 amino acids. Germline lookup yields CDR1 MGHRA and CDR2 YSYEKL. The CDR3 region is CASSQEDLAGGQETQYF. The CDR3, as DNA: TGCGCCAGCAGCCAAGAAGATCTAGCGGGAGGACAAGAGACCCAGTACTTC.

This clone appeared a few times. The chain carries TRBV9 and TRBJ1-5, with D hard to call. Trimming removed 0 bases from V and 3 bases from J, with 7 bases in between. The germline CDR1 and CDR2 sequences are SGDLS and YYNGEE. This CDR3 is 14 amino acids long. Written as DNA, the CDR3 is TGTGCCAGCAGCGTAGACGGTTACAATCAGCCCCAGCATTTT. Protein: CASSVDGYNQPQHF.

V is TRBV28 and J is TRBJ1-3; D possibly corresponds to TRBD1 (5 bases). V dropped 2 bases and J dropped 0 bases, with 14 bases sitting between them. Germline V gives CDR1 MDHEN, CDR2 SYDVKM. CDR3 length: 17 amino acids. As DNA, the CDR3 is TGTGCCAGCAGTTTAGCTGGGACGGTAGACTCTGGAAACACCATATATTTT. It encodes CASSLAGTVDSGNTIYF. The entire variable domain, with the rest obtained from reference TRBV28 and TRBJ1-3, is as follows: DVKVTQSSRYLVKRTGEKVFLECVQDMDHENMFWYRQDPGLGLRLIYFSYDVKMKEKGDIPEGYSVSREKKERFSLILESASTNQTSMYLCASSLAGTVDSGNTIYFGEGSWLTVV.

The rearrangement joins TRBV23-1 to TRBJ1-3; 12 nucleotides match TRBD1. TRBV23-1 is identified as an open reading frame with a role that is uncertain. The CDR3 has 19 amino acids. The V gene end was trimmed by 2 bases and the J gene end by 4 bases; junction bases not matched to a gene: 12. The CDR3 sequence: CASSQGGDRGHQGGNTIYF. Here the CDR3 DNA reads TGCGCCAGCAGTCAAGGGGGGGACAGGGGGCATCAAGGCGGAAACACCATATATTTT.

The genes are TRBV29-1 and TRBJ2-5; a weak D match, TRBD1 (5 bases). Germline loops: CDR1 SQVTM, CDR2 ANQGSEA. The V gene lost 3 bases and the J gene lost 3 bases, with 11 bases spanning the gap. The CDR3 covers 13 residues. CDR3 protein: CSVDSLGEETQYF. CDR3 bases: TGCAGCGTTGACTCCCTAGGGGAAGAGACCCAGTACTTC. Based on the CDR3 plus reference TRBV29-1 and TRBJ2-5, the full variable domain is SAVISQKPSRDICQRGTSLTIQCQVDSQVTMMFWYRQQPGQSLTLIATANQGSEATYESGFVIDKFPISRPNLTFSTLTVSNMSPEDSSIYLCSVDSLGEETQYFGPGTRLLVL.

The gene calls are TRBV19 and TRBJ2-2; D possibly uses TRBD1 or TRBD2 (5 bases each). This CDR3 comprises 14 residues. Germline CDR1 LNHDA, CDR2 SQIVND (reference sequence). The V and J ends lost 3 bases and 5 bases respectively, with 10 bases between them. CDR3: CASSISGRTGELFF. The CDR3 region has the DNA TGTGCCAGTAGTATTTCGGGGCGGACCGGGGAGCTGTTTTTT.

The chain carries TRBV3-1 (or the pseudogene TRBV3-2) and TRBJ1-1; 8 bases line up with TRBD1. CDR3 length equals 13 residues. Germline values: CDR1 LGHDT, CDR2 YNNKEL (reference sequence). J was trimmed by 6 bases and V by 7 bases; bases with no gene match: 7. CDR3 sequence reads: CASKETGVPEAFF. CDR3 DNA sequence: TGTGCCAGCAAGGAGACAGGGGTCCCTGAAGCTTTCTTT.

CDR3 residues: CSATHRGAGELFF. The CDR3 DNA reads as TGCAGCGCGACTCACCGGGGGGCCGGGGAGCTGTTTTTT. The chain employs TRBV29-1 and TRBJ2-2, with 7 bases identical to TRBD2. This CDR3 is 13 amino acids long. V lost 7 bases and J lost 6; bases outside the gene matches: 8. Per the germline V gene, CDR1 is SQVTM and CDR2 is ANQGSEA.

V gene TRBV6-5 combines with J gene TRBJ1-1; 8 positions agree with TRBD1. Unmatched junction bases numbered 4, after V lost 6 bases and J lost 1 base. Per the germline V gene, CDR1 is MNHEY and CDR2 is SVGAGI. The CDR3 consists of 14 residues. CDR3 protein: CASSRTGRNTEAFF. CDR3 in DNA: TGTGCCAGCAGCCGGACAGGGAGGAACACTGAAGCTTTCTTT.

The V gene is TRBV5-1, the J gene TRBJ2-1, with TRBD2 as a possible D gene (6 bases). In germline, CDR1 is SGHRS, CDR2 YFSETQ. CDR3 length: 13 residues. V was trimmed by 0 bases and J by 8 bases, leaving 9 bases between them. CDR3 bases: TGCGCCAGCAGCTTGGGCGGGATCTATGAGCAGTTCTTC. Amino acids: CASSLGGIYEQFF.

This chain links TRBV28 with TRBJ2-3, with TRBD2 as a possible D gene (6 bases). CDR1 and CDR2 from the germline V gene are MDHEN and SYDVKM. Trimming cost V 6 bases and J 10 bases, with 20 bases left between them. There are 14 residues in the CDR3. The CDR3 DNA is TGTGCCAGCAGCCCCCCCTGGGGGGTCAGGGCGCAGTATTTT. Its translation is CASSPPWGVRAQYF.

The V gene is TRBV6-1, the J gene TRBJ1-3; the match to TRBD1 covers 9 bases. V shed 4 bases and J 4 bases; nucleotides not matched to a gene: 8. Per the germline V gene, CDR1 is MNHNS and CDR2 is SASEGT. The CDR3 extends over 16 amino acids. CDR3 sequence reads: CASSASGTGSGNTIYF. CDR3 nucleotide sequence: TGTGCCAGCAGTGCTTCCGGGACAGGGTCCGGAAACACCATATATTTT.

This chain joins TRBV2 and TRBJ2-3; 7 nucleotides agree with TRBD2. Germline-derived CDR1 and CDR2 are SNHLY and FYNNEI. V gave up 9 bases and J gave up 6 bases; unmatched junction bases: 9. The CDR3 spans 13 residues. CDR3 amino acids: CASHGGGPDTQYF. The CDR3 DNA follows: TGTGCCAGTCATGGCGGGGGTCCGGATACGCAGTATTTT.

The V gene is TRBV28, the J gene TRBJ1-4, with D unresolved. V gave up 3 bases and J gave up 8 bases, with 7 bases separating them. CDR3 length equals 12 residues. Germline-derived CDR1 and CDR2 are MDHEN and SYDVKM. The CDR3 region has the DNA TGTGCCAGCAGTTTGGTTCGGGAAAAACTGTTTTTT. Translating it yields CASSLVREKLFF.

The gene calls are TRBV7-2 and TRBJ1-1; no firm D call. V dropped 1 base and J dropped 1 base, with 4 bases sitting between them. This CDR3 has 13 amino acids. The germline V gene has CDR1 SGHTA and CDR2 FQGNSA. In DNA, the CDR3 is TGTGCCAGCAGCTTAGTCGCGAACACTGAAGCTTTCTTT. It specifies CASSLVANTEAFF.

This chain connects TRBV2 to TRBJ2-7; 11 positions match TRBD1. This CDR3 has 13 amino acids. CDR1 and CDR2 (germline): SNHLY, FYNNEI. V was pared by 6 bases and J by 7 bases, with 5 bases of the junction left unmatched. The CDR3 is CASSRDRGYEQYF. In nucleotides, the CDR3 is TGTGCCAGCAGCCGGGACAGGGGGTATGAGCAGTACTTC.

This chain joins TRBV11-1 and TRBJ2-7; 11 positions match TRBD1. Trimming removed 5 bases from V and 3 bases from J; junction bases left unmatched: 3. CDR1 SGHAT and CDR2 FQDESV come from the germline V gene (reference sequence). The CDR3 contains 14 residues. CDR3 loop: CASSAGQGGYEQYF. CDR3 bases: TGTGCCAGCAGCGCGGGACAGGGGGGCTACGAGCAGTACTTC.

V and J are TRBV15 and TRBJ1-1; weak D call: TRBD1 (6 bases). The CDR3 has 12 amino acids. The germline CDR1 and CDR2 sequences are LNHNV and YYDKDF (reference sequence). Trimming left V 4 bases short and J 8 bases short, with 11 bases between. CDR3 amino acids: CATSTYGGEAFF. In nucleotides, the CDR3 is TGTGCCACCAGCACTTACGGGGGCGAAGCTTTCTTT.

V is TRBV19 and J is TRBJ2-2; D call uncertain. This CDR3 has 12 amino acids. Between the trimmed V and J ends, which lost 4 bases and 7 bases, there was a span of 7 bases. The germline CDR1 and CDR2 sequences are LNHDA and SQIVND (reference sequence). DNA of the CDR3: TGTGCCAGTAGTAAAAGCGTCGGGGAGCTGTTTTTT. Translated: CASSKSVGELFF.

This sequence joins TRBV18 and TRBJ1-1; possibly TRBD1 for D (6 bases). There are 13 residues in the CDR3. V lost 6 bases and J 1 base, leaving 9 bases between the germline ends. Germline-derived CDR1 and CDR2 are KGHSH and LQKENI. CDR3 sequence (DNA): TGTGCCAGCTCCCGACAGGAGAACACTGAAGCTTTCTTT. Protein product: CASSRQENTEAFF.

The DNA for the CDR3 is TGCGCCAGCAGTGAGTCGCAGGGGCGTACAGATACGCAGTATTTT. Translation gives CASSESQGRTDTQYF. V gene TRBV10-1 combines with J gene TRBJ2-3, with D possibly TRBD1 on 6 matching bases. Germline CDR1 is WNHNN and CDR2 is SYGVQD (reference sequence). This CDR3 spans 15 amino acids. Trimming pared 0 bases from V and 3 bases from J, leaving 10 bases between.

The chain combines TRBV9 with TRBJ2-3; 9 nucleotides match TRBD2. V gave up 3 bases and J gave up 3 bases; unmatched junction bases: 5. The length of the CDR3 is 15 residues. In germline, CDR1 is SGDLS, CDR2 YYNGEE. CDR3 region: CASSASGRSTDTQYF. In nucleotides, the CDR3 is TGTGCCAGCAGCGCCAGCGGGAGGAGTACAGATACGCAGTATTTT.

The chain carries TRBV10-3 and TRBJ2-3; 15 bases are shared with TRBD2. This CDR3 spans 15 amino acids. Germline CDR1 ENHRY, CDR2 SYGVKD. V lost 9 bases, J lost 3 bases, and 4 bases stayed unmatched. As DNA, the CDR3 is TGTGCCATTGGACTAGCGGGAGGGGGTACAGATACGCAGTATTTT. As protein: CAIGLAGGGTDTQYF.

The chain couples TRBV9 to TRBJ2-7; D tentatively reads TRBD1 or TRBD2 (5 bases each). V gave up 0 bases and J gave up 4 bases, with 14 bases separating them. Per germline, CDR1 SGDLS and CDR2 YYNGEE. CDR3 size: 15 residues. CDR3 nucleotides: TGTGCCAGCAGCGTAGGAGGGACCGCCGGGTACGAGCAGTACTTC. The encoded protein is CASSVGGTAGYEQYF.

This clone was seen a single time. The rearrangement uses TRBV3-1 (or the pseudogene TRBV3-2) and TRBJ1-4; tentative D call: TRBD1 (6 bases). The V and J ends lost 0 bases and 5 bases respectively, with 19 bases between them. Germline assignment: CDR1 LGHDT and CDR2 YNNKEL (reference sequence). The CDR3 sequence is 18 residues long. The CDR3 reads CASSQDMGDRSLNEKLFF. The CDR3, as DNA: TGTGCCAGCAGCCAAGATATGGGAGACAGGAGCCTAAATGAAAAACTGTTTTTT.